This T cell receptor beta chain came from a study of metastatic and nonmetastatic thyroid tumors. As for the study in general: Peripheral blood and tumor or nodule samples from malignant and benign thyroid patients were compared. Study-wide points: The reported finding was significantly higher TCR beta diversity in malignant thyroid tumors relative to benign nodules, in blood and tumor.

Thyroid surgery had not been preceded by any treatment in any patient. In its sample, this clone was seen many times. Its antigen is still unknown. Germline CDR1 reads MDHEN; CDR2 reads SYDVKM. The CDR3 has 17 amino acids. J lost 4 bases, V lost 3 bases, and 12 bases had no gene match. Original processing notes: The authors used CDR3 differences across clinicopathological groups to build a distant-metastasis classifier for papillary thyroid cancer. TCRdb re-called clones from the PCR reads using MiXCR. The V and J calls were determined by TCRdb, not by the authors. The table lists over 25,000 clones, over 15% of them singletons.

The source of this sequence is a female donor with papillary thyroid cancer or a benign thyroid nodule (not recorded which). Some clones in this sample may be carry-over from other donors' samples. The sample consisted of blood. The rearrangement links TRBV28 to TRBJ1-5; 7 bases are shared with TRBD1. The CDR3 DNA is TGTGCCAGCAGTTTGGATCTCGGGACAGACCCAAATCAGCCCCAGCATTTT. Encoded protein: CASSLDLGTDPNQPQHF.